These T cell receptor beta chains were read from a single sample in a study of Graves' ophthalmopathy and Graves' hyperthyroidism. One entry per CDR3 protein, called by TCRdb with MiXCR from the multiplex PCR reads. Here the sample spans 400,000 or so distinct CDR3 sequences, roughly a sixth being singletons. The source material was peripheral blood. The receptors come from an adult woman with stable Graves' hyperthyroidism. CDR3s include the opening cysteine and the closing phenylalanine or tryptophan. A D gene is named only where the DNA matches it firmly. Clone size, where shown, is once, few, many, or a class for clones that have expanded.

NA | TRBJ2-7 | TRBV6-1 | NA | CASTTGGDEQYF | TGTGCCAGCACCACAGGCGGGGACGAGCAGTACTTC
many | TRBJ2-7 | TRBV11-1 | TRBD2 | CASSLRAGLAGVRNEQYF | TGTGCCAGCAGCCTACGGGCTGGACTAGCGGGAGTTCGGAACGAGCAGTACTTC
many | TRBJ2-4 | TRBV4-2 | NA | CASSQGDLGIAKNIQYF | TGTGCCAGCAGCCAAGGCGACCTGGGGATAGCCAAAAACATTCAGTACTTC
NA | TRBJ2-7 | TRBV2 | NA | CASNSHRVLTYEQYF | TGTGCCAGCAACTCCCACAGGGTTCTAACCTACGAGCAGTACTTC
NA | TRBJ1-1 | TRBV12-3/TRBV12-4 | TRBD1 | CASRDRGAFF | TGTGCCAGCAGGGACAGGGGGGCTTTCTTT
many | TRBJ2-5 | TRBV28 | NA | CASSLVGPGTQYF | TGTGCCAGCAGTTTAGTGGGCCCCGGAACCCAGTACTTC
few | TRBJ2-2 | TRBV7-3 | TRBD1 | CASSLRGGNTGELFF | TGTGCCAGCAGCCTCCGAGGGGGCAACACCGGGGAGCTGTTTTTT
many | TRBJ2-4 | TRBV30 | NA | CAWRGGTKNIQYF | TGTGCCTGGAGGGGGGGAACCAAAAACATTCAGTACTTC
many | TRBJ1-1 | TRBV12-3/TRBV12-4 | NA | CASSSLEGTEAFF | TGTGCCAGCAGTTCCCTGGAGGGCACTGAAGCTTTCTTT
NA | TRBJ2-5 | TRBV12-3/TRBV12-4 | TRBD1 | CASTGTAQETQYF | TGTGCCAGCACCGGGACAGCTCAAGAGACCCAGTACTTC
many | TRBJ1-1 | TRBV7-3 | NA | CASSPSGSTTEAFF | TGTGCCAGCAGCCCCTCAGGGAGTACCACTGAAGCTTTCTTT
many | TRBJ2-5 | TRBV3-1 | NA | CASSQVGLSGTQYF | TGTGCCAGCAGCCAAGTTGGGCTATCGGGGACCCAGTACTTC
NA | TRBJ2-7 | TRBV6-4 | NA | CASSSPGQAIYEQYF | TGTGCTAGCAGTAGTCCGGGTCAGGCGATCTACGAGCAGTACTTC
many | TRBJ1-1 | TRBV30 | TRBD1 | CAWSGRYRGETEAFF | TGTGCCTGGAGTGGCCGGTACAGGGGTGAGACTGAAGCTTTCTTT
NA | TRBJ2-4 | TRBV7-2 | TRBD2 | CASRGGLAGAKNIQYF | TGTGCCAGCAGAGGCGGACTAGCGGGAGCCAAAAACATTCAGTACTTC
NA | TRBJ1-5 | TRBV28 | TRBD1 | CASSFGTGVVQPQHF | TGTGCCAGCAGTTTCGGGACAGGGGTTGTCCAGCCCCAGCATTTT
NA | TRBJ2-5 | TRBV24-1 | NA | CATSARQNTVWTQYF | TGTGCCACCAGTGCCCGACAGAATACAGTGTGGACCCAGTACTTC
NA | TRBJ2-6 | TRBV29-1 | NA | CSVRSPAGANVLTF | TGCAGCGTAAGGTCTCCGGCTGGGGCCAACGTCCTGACTTTC
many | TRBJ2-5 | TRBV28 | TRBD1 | CATRAPTGDETQYF | TGTGCCACCCGGGCCCCAACAGGGGACGAGACCCAGTACTTC
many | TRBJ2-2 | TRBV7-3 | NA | CASSPHSRGNTGELFF | TGTGCCAGCAGCCCACACTCCAGGGGGAACACCGGGGAGCTGTTTTTT
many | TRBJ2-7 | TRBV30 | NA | CAWNPSDFSYEQYF | TGTGCCTGGAATCCGTCGGACTTCTCCTACGAGCAGTACTTC
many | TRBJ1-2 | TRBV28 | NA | CATLLGFGGYTF | TGTGCCACCCTCCTGGGGTTCGGTGGCTACACCTTC
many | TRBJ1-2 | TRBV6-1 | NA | CASRTTEPVYGYTF | TGTGCCAGCAGGACGACCGAGCCCGTTTATGGCTACACCTTC
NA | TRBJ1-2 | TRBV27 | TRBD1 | CASSLGLTGGYYGYTF | TGTGCCAGCAGTTTAGGCCTAACAGGGGGCTACTATGGCTACACCTTC
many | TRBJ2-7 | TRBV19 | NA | CASSIAGTPAYEQYF | TGTGCCAGTAGTATAGCCGGGACACCCGCCTACGAGCAGTACTTC
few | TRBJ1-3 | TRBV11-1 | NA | CASSLLSVRTDSGNTIYF | TGTGCCAGCAGCTTATTATCGGTGCGGACAGACTCTGGAAACACCATATATTTT
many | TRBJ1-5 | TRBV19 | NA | CASSRTVDQPQHF | TGTGCCAGTAGTAGGACAGTCGATCAGCCCCAGCATTTT
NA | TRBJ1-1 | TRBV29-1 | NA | CSPHGRLNTEAFF | TGCAGCCCTCATGGCCGGCTTAACACTGAAGCTTTCTTT
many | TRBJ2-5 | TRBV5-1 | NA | CASSLSSVAQETQYF | TGCGCCAGCAGCTTATCTAGCGTAGCGCAAGAGACCCAGTACTTC
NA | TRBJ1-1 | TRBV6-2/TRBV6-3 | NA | CASSYDLRGMNTEAFF | TGTGCCAGCAGTTACGATTTAAGGGGGATGAACACTGAAGCTTTCTTT
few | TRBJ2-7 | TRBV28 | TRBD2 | CASSLRGLESYEQYF | TGTGCCAGCAGTTTACGGGGACTAGAATCCTACGAGCAGTACTTC
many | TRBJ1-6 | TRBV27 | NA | CASSAPGGAGNFNSPLHF | TGTGCCAGCAGCGCACCCGGTGGGGCAGGGAACTTTAATTCACCCCTCCACTTT
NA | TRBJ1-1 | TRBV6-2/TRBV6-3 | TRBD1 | CASSYSGTGEAFF | TGTGCCAGCAGTTACTCGGGGACAGGTGAAGCTTTCTTT
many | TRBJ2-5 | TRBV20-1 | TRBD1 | CSATGTEETQYF | TGCAGTGCTACCGGGACAGAAGAGACCCAGTACTTC
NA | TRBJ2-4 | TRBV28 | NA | CATIQRAKNIKYF | TGTGCCACCATACAGAGAGCCAAAAACATTAAGTACTTC
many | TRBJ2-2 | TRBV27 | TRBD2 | CASSLSAGLAGVVGTGELFF | TGTGCCAGCAGTTTATCTGCGGGGCTAGCGGGAGTTGTAGGCACCGGGGAGCTGTTTTTT
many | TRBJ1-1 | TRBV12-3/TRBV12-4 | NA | CASSGVWGEAFF | TGTGCCAGCAGTGGGGTGTGGGGTGAGGCTTTCTTT
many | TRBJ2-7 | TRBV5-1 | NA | CASSFSVETYEQYF | TGCGCCAGCAGCTTTTCGGTGGAAACCTACGAGCAGTACTTC
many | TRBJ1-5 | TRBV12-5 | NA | CASGLAQGTYQPQHF | TGTGCTAGTGGTTTGGCCCAGGGGACCTATCAGCCCCAGCATTTT